The rows below give T cell receptor beta chains drawn from one sample of a study of beta chain features in type 1 diabetes. The protocol was immunoSEQ multiplex PCR, while the TCRdb copy is restricted to in-frame clones and leaves out a portion. The table records hundreds of thousands of clones, 13% of them present only once. Sequenced material: naive CD4+ T cells from blood. Receptors were obtained from a man aged 18 to 30 with type 1 diabetes. Both conserved end residues are trimmed from each CDR3.

J gene,V gene,CDR3 protein
TRBJ1-5,TRBV4-1,ASSRDTGGNQPQH
TRBJ2-7,TRBV7-2,ASQPGRGQGTYEQY
TRBJ2-1,TRBV7-2,ASSSRLAGINEQF
TRBJ2-7,TRBV2,ASKLYEQY
TRBJ1-2,TRBV28,ASSSDRGSSYT
TRBJ2-1,TRBV28,ASSSAGVVGNEQF
TRBJ2-7,TRBV5-4,ASSLTKSYEQY
TRBJ1-1,TRBV28,ASSLLRTEAF
TRBJ2-7,TRBV30,AWSRDTNSYEQY
TRBJ1-1,TRBV6-5,ASSPGTGNTEAF
TRBJ2-1,TRBV7-7,ASSLGASGNNEQF
TRBJ1-1,TRBV18,ASSTTGTGNEAF
TRBJ1-2,TRBV5-1,ASSQTGGAGYGYT
TRBJ1-1,TRBV7-9,ASSSNGRDTEAF
TRBJ2-3,TRBV7-9,ASSPGHSTDTQY
TRBJ2-7,TRBV29-1,SVARSNEQY
TRBJ2-7,TRBV7-9,ASSFGQNYEQY
TRBJ1-2,TRBV15,ATSRDRSGASGYT
TRBJ1-5,TRBV20-1,SASLDQPQH
TRBJ2-7,TRBV6-1,ASIGWDETS
TRBJ2-3,TRBV19,ASSIVGNTQY
TRBJ1-2,TRBV7-9,ASSLPAGGGYT
TRBJ1-1,TRBV6-6,ASSLVEDTEAF
TRBJ2-1,TRBV13,ASSSTGQGLNEQF
TRBJ2-1,TRBV7-3,ASSSTGNNEQF
TRBJ2-7,TRBV6-1,ASSEGDEQY